Following are 32 T cell receptor beta chains from one sample sequenced in a study of glioma-infiltrating T cells after dendritic cell vaccination. Clones were read by immunoSEQ multiplex PCR, and TCRdb kept only the in-frame ones, dropping some. The sample includes under 40,000 clones, 90% to 95% of them seen just once. Sequenced here: blood, sampled before dendritic cell vaccination. The receptor source for this set is a human donor with glioblastoma.

The chain uses TRBV5-1 and TRBJ2-5; 9 bases map to TRBD2. The germline V gene has CDR1 SGHRS and CDR2 YFSETQ. The CDR3 sequence is 16 residues long. After removal of 6 bases from V and 5 bases from J, the junction contained 14 bases not matched to a gene. CDR3 amino acids: CASIPDSGGLGETQYF. CDR3 sequence (DNA): TGCGCCAGCATCCCCGATAGCGGGGGACTGGGGGAGACCCAGTACTTC.

This chain uses TRBV27 with TRBJ2-5; 11 bases are shared with TRBD1. The better agreement between TRBJ2-7 and the DNA end casts doubt on the J call. This CDR3 region has 15 residues. Germline CDR1 MNHEY, CDR2 SMNVEV (reference sequence). This CDR3 is CASSLGTGGGYEQYF. CDR3 DNA: TGTGCCAGCAGTTTGGGGACAGGGGGAGGCTACGAGCAGTACTTC.

This chain joins TRBV7-6 and TRBJ2-5; D remains unclear. CDR1 SGHVS and CDR2 FNYEAQ come from the germline V gene. V was trimmed by 5 bases and J by 2 bases, leaving 6 bases between them. The CDR3 spans 12 residues. The CDR3 DNA reads as TGTGCCAGCAGCCGTTCTCAAGAGACCCAGTACTTC. Translating it yields CASSRSQETQYF.

This chain uses TRBV4-1 with TRBJ2-4; D is perhaps TRBD1 (6 bases). The germline V and J ends were trimmed by 0 bases and 3 bases, with 15 bases remaining between them. The CDR3 spans 17 residues. Per the germline V gene, CDR1 is MGHRA and CDR2 is YSYEKL. Written as DNA, the CDR3 is TGCGCCAGCAGCCAAGAGGGGGCGGCATTCGGCAAAAACATTCAGTACTTC. It is translated as CASSQEGAAFGKNIQYF.

The chain has TRBV7-6 and TRBJ2-1, with 10 nucleotides matching TRBD2. Germline V CDR1 and CDR2: SGHVS, FNYEAQ. Trimming at V came to 2 bases and at J to 7 bases, leaving 14 bases not matched to a gene. CDR3 length: 18 amino acids. As DNA, the CDR3 is TGTGCCAGCAGCTTAAGTCCTCTCGAGCGGGGGGGCTTAAATGAGCAGTTCTTC. Translated: CASSLSPLERGGLNEQFF.

The chain combines TRBV5-1 with TRBJ1-2; D gene uncertain. Germline CDR1 and CDR2: SGHRS and YFSETQ. Trimming removed 1 base at V and 1 base at J, with 14 bases between. The CDR3 contains 16 residues. CDR3 residues: CASSLSSGKGNYGYTF. The CDR3 DNA reads as TGCGCCAGCAGCTTGAGTTCGGGGAAGGGTAACTATGGCTACACCTTC.

DNA of the CDR3: TGTGCCAGCAGCTGGGCAGCGGGGGGCACAGATACGCAGTATTTT. This codes for CASSWAAGGTDTQYF. This chain connects TRBV7-2 to TRBJ2-3; 8 bases are shared with TRBD2. The CDR3 is 15 residues long. Germline V gives CDR1 SGHTA, CDR2 FQGNSA. The V and J ends lost 4 bases and 1 base, in that order; junction bases with no gene match: 4.

The rearrangement joins TRBV11-2 to TRBJ2-7, with TRBD2 identical over 10 bases. The trim removed 9 bases at V and 2 bases at J, leaving 10 bases unmatched. Germline V gene sequence: CDR1 SGHAT, CDR2 FQNNGV. The CDR3 spans 15 residues. The CDR3: CASVSGGLNTYEQYF. The CDR3 DNA is TGTGCCAGTGTTAGCGGGGGGCTTAACACCTACGAGCAGTACTTC.

V is TRBV27 and J is TRBJ1-1; D call uncertain. Germline assignment: CDR1 MNHEY and CDR2 SMNVEV (reference sequence). This CDR3 region has 13 residues. The V end was cut by 6 bases, the J end by 2 bases, with 10 bases between. CDR3 in amino acids: CASSVQSNTEAFF. DNA for the CDR3: TGTGCCAGCAGCGTTCAGTCTAACACTGAAGCTTTCTTT.

This clone has more than one count but fewer than ten. This chain joins TRBV5-1 and TRBJ2-5; D is perhaps TRBD1 (6 bases). Germline CDR1 is SGHRS and CDR2 is YFSETQ. This CDR3 is 13 amino acids long. V was trimmed by 5 bases and J by 0 bases, leaving 8 bases between them. This CDR3 is CASSDRYQETQYF. CDR3 sequence (DNA): TGCGCCAGCAGTGACAGGTACCAAGAGACCCAGTACTTC.

The genes are TRBV7-9 and TRBJ2-2; possibly TRBD1 for D (7 bases). Germline V CDR1 and CDR2: SEHNR, FQNEAQ (reference sequence). There are 16 residues in the CDR3. Trimming stripped 3 bases from V and 5 bases from J, with 16 bases between. The CDR3 loop is CASSLGATGRTGELFF. In DNA form, the CDR3 reads TGTGCCAGCAGCTTGGGAGCGACAGGGAGGACCGGGGAGCTGTTTTTT.

V gene TRBV5-1 combines with J gene TRBJ2-1; maybe TRBD1 (5 bases). The CDR3 runs 15 residues. The V end lost 4 bases, the J end lost 4 bases, and 15 bases lay between the germline ends. Looked up from germline, CDR1 is SGHRS and CDR2 is YFSETQ. The CDR3 coding sequence is TGCGCCAGCAGCCCCCAATTGGGGCCTTACAATGAGCAGTTCTTC. Translating it yields CASSPQLGPYNEQFF.

J is TRBJ1-4 and V is TRBV19; 10 bases are a match to TRBD1. Germline V lookup: CDR1 LNHDA, CDR2 SQIVND (reference sequence). The CDR3 totals 16 residues. The V gene end was trimmed by 8 bases and the J gene end by 7 bases; junction bases not matched to a gene: 13. The CDR3 sequence: CASLPQTGGLSEKLFF. In nucleotides, the CDR3 is TGTGCCAGTCTGCCGCAGACAGGGGGCCTAAGTGAAAAACTGTTTTTT.

The CDR3 nucleotides are TGTGCCAGCAGCGTAGTGGAAGGGGGACACCGGGTGGCCAACGTCCTGACTTTC. Amino acids: CASSVVEGGHRVANVLTF. The genes are TRBV9 and TRBJ2-6; a weak D match, TRBD1 (6 bases). CDR3 length: 18 residues. V lost 0 bases, J lost 6 bases, and 19 bases lay in between. Germline V gene sequence: CDR1 SGDLS, CDR2 YYNGEE.

The chain joins TRBV5-1 to TRBJ2-3, with TRBD2 matching over 7 bases. The germline V gene has CDR1 SGHRS and CDR2 YFSETQ. The ends lost 5 bases at V and 0 bases at J; junction bases unmatched: 6. The CDR3 runs 15 residues. The CDR3 sequence is CASRPSSGSTDTQYF. The CDR3 DNA is TGCGCCAGCAGACCCTCTAGCGGAAGCACAGATACGCAGTATTTT.

The chain carries TRBV7-2 and TRBJ2-5; no firm D call. CDR3 length: 12 residues. Trimming shortened V by 4 bases and J by 5 bases, and 8 bases separated the two germline ends. Germline CDR1 is SGHTA and CDR2 is FQGNSA. The chain's CDR3 is CASSSSVETQYF. CDR3 DNA: TGTGCCAGCAGCTCTAGTGTTGAGACCCAGTACTTC.

This clone occurred once. This sequence joins TRBV7-6 and TRBJ2-7; TRBD1 matches 10 bases. This CDR3 spans 13 amino acids. Germline CDR1 reads SGHVS; CDR2 reads FNYEAQ. The junction had 4 bases not matched to a gene; V was cut back by 5 bases and J by 6 bases. CDR3 coding DNA: TGTGCCAGCAGCAAGACAGGGGGCGGCGAGCAGTACTTC. Translation: CASSKTGGGEQYF.

This chain joins TRBV6-6 and TRBJ1-1; 8 nucleotides agree with TRBD1. Germline V gene data show CDR1 as MNHNY and CDR2 as SVGAGI (reference sequence). Germline trimming cut 8 bases from V and 3 bases from J; bases unmatched to any gene: 5. The CDR3 runs to 13 residues. This CDR3 is CASGRQGYTEAFF. The DNA for the CDR3 is TGTGCCAGCGGACGACAGGGGTACACTGAAGCTTTCTTT.

The gene calls are TRBV13 and TRBJ2-5, with D tentatively TRBD1 (6 bases). The CDR3 sequence is 14 residues long. In germline, CDR1 is PRHDT, CDR2 FYEKMQ (reference sequence). V was shortened by 5 bases and J by 2 bases, with 12 bases between the two germline ends. This CDR3 is CASSLRGGQETQYF. DNA of the CDR3: TGTGCCAGCAGCCTTAGAGGGGGTCAAGAGACCCAGTACTTC. Supplemented by reference TRBV13 and TRBJ2-5, the full variable domain reads AAGVIQSPRHLIKEKRETATLKCYPIPRHDTVYWYQQGPGQDPQFLISFYEKMQSDKGSIPDRFSAQQFSDYHSELNMSSLELGDSALYFCASSLRGGQETQYFGPGTRLLVL.

This chain joins TRBV7-2 and TRBJ2-3; TRBD2 matches at 11 bases. Trimming removed 5 bases from V and 6 bases from J; junction bases left unmatched: 13. The CDR3 has 17 residues. From germline, CDR1 is SGHTA and CDR2 FQGNSA. The CDR3 nucleotides are TGTGCCAGCAGCCTAACACTAGCGGGGGAGGGGTGGGATACGCAGTATTTT. Amino acids: CASSLTLAGEGWDTQYF.

Concerning this clone: In the same sample, other DNA sequences code for this CDR3. The chain has TRBV5-1 and TRBJ2-5, with 7 nucleotides matching TRBD1. V was clipped by 5 bases and J by 2 bases; unmatched bases: 6. Germline values: CDR1 SGHRS, CDR2 YFSETQ. The CDR3 sequence is 14 residues long. The CDR3 reads CASSSGTAQETQYF. CDR3 nucleotides: TGCGCCAGCAGTTCCGGGACAGCTCAAGAGACCCAGTACTTC.

The V gene is TRBV19, the J gene TRBJ1-1; TRBD1 agrees at 7 bases. The trim removed 5 bases at V and 8 bases at J, leaving 5 bases unmatched. Germline assignment: CDR1 LNHDA and CDR2 SQIVND (reference sequence). CDR3 size: 12 residues. CDR3 DNA: TGTGCCAGTAGTTACCTACAGGGGGAAGCTTTCTTT. It yields the protein CASSYLQGEAFF. Combining the CDR3 with reference TRBV19 and TRBJ1-1 gives the whole variable domain DGGITQSPKYLFRKEGQNVTLSCEQNLNHDAMYWYRQDPGQGLRLIYYSQIVNDFQKGDIAEGYSVSREKKESFPLTVTSAQKNPTAFYLCASSYLQGEAFFGQGTRLTVV.

The chain couples TRBV5-1 to TRBJ2-1, with a possible D match to TRBD2 (7 bases). Germline CDR1 SGHRS, CDR2 YFSETQ. This CDR3 is 16 amino acids long. The V gene lost 0 bases and the J gene lost 5 bases, with 15 bases spanning the gap. The chain's CDR3 is CASSLGPGGLDNEQFF. Written as DNA, the CDR3 is TGCGCCAGCAGCTTGGGGCCGGGGGGCTTGGACAATGAGCAGTTCTTC.

The J gene is TRBJ2-2, the V gene TRBV19; D possibly corresponds to TRBD2 (5 bases). Trimming pared 0 bases from V and 7 bases from J, leaving 12 bases between. The germline V gene has CDR1 LNHDA and CDR2 SQIVND (reference sequence). This CDR3 has 15 residues. The CDR3 sequence: CASSIDLLAGGELFF. The CDR3 nucleotides are TGTGCCAGTAGTATAGATCTGCTAGCCGGCGGGGAGCTGTTTTTT.

The chain couples TRBV10-3 to TRBJ2-5, with a possible D match to TRBD1 (5 bases). The CDR3 covers 13 residues. Between the trimmed V and J ends, which lost 4 bases and 2 bases, there was a span of 8 bases. In germline, CDR1 is ENHRY, CDR2 SYGVKD. This CDR3 is CAISGQPQETQYF. The CDR3 nucleotides are TGTGCCATCAGTGGACAGCCGCAAGAGACCCAGTACTTC.

This chain connects TRBV5-4 to TRBJ1-1, with 8 nucleotides matching TRBD1. V trimming: 4 bases; J trimming: 4 bases; junction bases outside the gene matches: 9. The CDR3 spans 15 residues. Germline CDR1 is SGHNT and CDR2 is YYREEE (reference sequence). The DNA for the CDR3 is TGTGCCAGCAGCCTTATGACAGGGGTCGGCACTGAAGCTTTCTTT. As protein: CASSLMTGVGTEAFF.

The chain has TRBV7-2 and TRBJ1-2, with TRBD1 matching over 7 bases. V was pared by 6 bases and J by 5 bases, with 12 bases of the junction left unmatched. The CDR3 sequence is 15 residues long. The germline V gene encodes CDR1 SGHTA and CDR2 FQGNSA. The CDR3 region is CASRPAGTEGYGYTF. The CDR3 coding sequence is TGTGCCAGCAGGCCGGCCGGGACAGAAGGATATGGCTACACCTTC.

By proportion, this clone is medium-sized. J is TRBJ2-2 and V is TRBV9; D is uncertain. V lost 0 bases and J lost 7, with 4 bases in between. The CDR3 has 12 amino acids. CDR1 SGDLS and CDR2 YYNGEE come from the germline V gene. CDR3: CASSVGSGELFF. Written as DNA, the CDR3 is TGTGCCAGCAGCGTAGGGAGCGGGGAGCTGTTTTTT.

V gene TRBV6-1 combines with J gene TRBJ2-5; a weak D match, TRBD1 (5 bases). Germline CDR1 reads MNHNS; CDR2 reads SASEGT. The CDR3 covers 13 residues. The germline V and J ends were trimmed by 3 bases and 7 bases, with 12 bases remaining between them. CDR3 sequence reads: CASSEGRAATQYF. Written as DNA, the CDR3 is TGTGCCAGCAGTGAGGGCAGGGCTGCGACCCAGTACTTC.

The chain employs TRBV6-1 and TRBJ2-7; TRBD1 aligns across 10 bases. The CDR3 extends over 14 amino acids. V dropped 5 bases and J dropped 4; count of bases not matched to a gene: 5. CDR1 and CDR2 (germline): MNHNS, SASEGT. The CDR3 loop reads CASSWTGGEYEQYF. In nucleotides, the CDR3 is TGTGCCAGCAGTTGGACAGGGGGGGAATACGAGCAGTACTTC.

V gene TRBV13 combines with J gene TRBJ1-1; perhaps TRBD1 as D (5 bases). CDR1 is PRHDT and CDR2 is FYEKMQ in the germline V gene (reference sequence). The ends were cut back, 2 bases at V and 5 bases at J, with 15 bases in the middle. The CDR3 covers 15 residues. This CDR3 is CASSLYQSGRTEAFF. The CDR3 bases are TGTGCCAGCAGCTTATACCAATCAGGGAGGACTGAAGCTTTCTTT.

V gene TRBV15 combines with J gene TRBJ1-1, with a possible D match to TRBD1 (6 bases). Germline V gene sequence: CDR1 LNHNV, CDR2 YYDKDF (reference sequence). The CDR3 is made up of 14 amino acids. Trimming stripped 3 bases from V and 3 bases from J, with 11 bases between. The chain's CDR3 is CATSSSDRHTEAFF. The CDR3 coding sequence is TGTGCCACCAGCAGCTCCGACAGGCACACTGAAGCTTTCTTT.